This is a list of T cell receptor beta chains from one sample in a study of OX40 agonist ivuxolimab in advanced cancers. Generated by immunoSEQ multiplex PCR, the TCRdb table keeps only in-frame clones and is missing some. The table lists about 79,000 clones, around 90% of them singletons. The starting material was CD4+ or CD8+ T cells sorted from blood, obtained in a trial of the OX40 agonist ivuxolimab. The receptors were gathered from an adult with an advanced solid tumor such as melanoma, head and neck, liver or kidney cancer. Both conserved end residues are part of each CDR3. Each record gives: clone size, J gene, D gene, V gene, CDR3 DNA, CDR3 protein. The D gene is left open where the match is weak. Clone size is shown for a subset of rows, as once, few, many or a class of expanded clone.

abundance: .; j_gene: TRBJ1-1; d_gene: TRBD1; v_gene: TRBV29-1; CDR3nt: TGCAGCGTTGGACAGGGGAGGATAGGCACTGAAGCTTTCTTT; CDR3aa: CSVGQGRIGTEAFF
abundance: .; j_gene: TRBJ2-1; d_gene: TRBD2; v_gene: TRBV5-1; CDR3nt: TGCGCCAGCAGCTTGGGACTAGCGGGAGAAGAGCAGTTCTTC; CDR3aa: CASSLGLAGEEQFF
abundance: .; j_gene: TRBJ2-7; d_gene: TRBD1; v_gene: TRBV28; CDR3nt: TGTGCCAGCAGGCCGGGACAGGGCCTCTACGAGCAGTACTTC; CDR3aa: CASRPGQGLYEQYF
abundance: once; j_gene: TRBJ2-3; d_gene: .; v_gene: TRBV14; CDR3nt: TGTGCCAGCAGCCGACAGATTCGGGGGAAAGATACGCAGTATTTT; CDR3aa: CASSRQIRGKDTQYF
abundance: .; j_gene: TRBJ2-7; d_gene: .; v_gene: TRBV18; CDR3nt: TGTGCCAGCTCACCAGAGACAGGTAGCTCCTACGAGCAGTACTTC; CDR3aa: CASSPETGSSYEQYF
abundance: .; j_gene: TRBJ2-6; d_gene: .; v_gene: TRBV4-1; CDR3nt: TGCGCCAGCAGCCAAAGGTTAGGTGGGGCCAACGTCCTGACTTTC; CDR3aa: CASSQRLGGANVLTF
abundance: .; j_gene: TRBJ2-6; d_gene: .; v_gene: TRBV9; CDR3nt: TGTGCCAGCAGCGTATTTCCTGCTGGGGCCAACGTCCTGACTTTC; CDR3aa: CASSVFPAGANVLTF
abundance: .; j_gene: TRBJ2-3; d_gene: TRBD2; v_gene: TRBV28; CDR3nt: TGTGCCAGCAGTTTAGGGAGGGCAGATACGCAGTATTTT; CDR3aa: CASSLGRADTQYF
abundance: .; j_gene: TRBJ2-7; d_gene: TRBD2; v_gene: TRBV10-3; CDR3nt: TGTGCCATCAGGGGGACTAGCGTCTCCCTCGAGCAGTACTTC; CDR3aa: CAIRGTSVSLEQYF
abundance: .; j_gene: TRBJ2-2; d_gene: .; v_gene: TRBV19; CDR3nt: TGTGCCAGTAATCCGCAGGGCACCGGGGAGCTGTTTTTT; CDR3aa: CASNPQGTGELFF
abundance: .; j_gene: TRBJ1-2; d_gene: TRBD1; v_gene: TRBV28; CDR3nt: TGTGCCAGCCTGCCCATTGGGACAGGGGTTCACTATGGCTACACCTTC; CDR3aa: CASLPIGTGVHYGYTF
abundance: .; j_gene: TRBJ1-1; d_gene: .; v_gene: TRBV7-8; CDR3nt: TGTGCCAGCAGCTTAGCAGGGAGGACTGAAGCTTTCTTT; CDR3aa: CASSLAGRTEAFF
abundance: once; j_gene: TRBJ1-1; d_gene: TRBD1; v_gene: TRBV5-1; CDR3nt: TGCGCCAGCAGCATGACGCGACAGGGTGAAGCTTTCTTT; CDR3aa: CASSMTRQGEAFF
abundance: .; j_gene: TRBJ1-5; d_gene: .; v_gene: TRBV30; CDR3nt: TGTGCCTGGAGTTCAAGGGGGGTTCAGCCCCAGCATTTT; CDR3aa: CAWSSRGVQPQHF
abundance: .; j_gene: TRBJ2-3; d_gene: TRBD1; v_gene: TRBV19; CDR3nt: TGTGCCAGTAGTATCCAACGCGGACAGGCTTATAAACATTCACTAGATACGCAGTATTTT; CDR3aa: CASSIQRGQAYKHSLDTQYF
abundance: .; j_gene: TRBJ2-7; d_gene: .; v_gene: TRBV6-1; CDR3nt: TGTGCCAGCAGCTTGGGGAGCTACGAGCAGTACTTC; CDR3aa: CASSLGSYEQYF
abundance: .; j_gene: TRBJ1-1; d_gene: TRBD1; v_gene: TRBV5-1; CDR3nt: TGCGCCAGCAGCTTCGGGACAGGGGTCATGAACACTGAAGCTTTCTTT; CDR3aa: CASSFGTGVMNTEAFF
abundance: once; j_gene: TRBJ2-1; d_gene: .; v_gene: TRBV15; CDR3nt: TGTGCCACCAGCAGAGATACTGACTCCCTCCAGTTCTTC; CDR3aa: CATSRDTDSLQFF
abundance: .; j_gene: TRBJ2-7; d_gene: TRBD2; v_gene: TRBV6-8; CDR3nt: TGTGCCAGCAGTCAAAACCGGGGGGGTGGGACATACTTC; CDR3aa: CASSQNRGGGTYF
abundance: .; j_gene: TRBJ2-1; d_gene: TRBD2; v_gene: TRBV7-3; CDR3nt: TGTGCCAGCAGCGTAGGACTAGCGGCAACAAGTGAGCAGTTCTTC; CDR3aa: CASSVGLAATSEQFF
abundance: .; j_gene: TRBJ1-1; d_gene: .; v_gene: TRBV7-9; CDR3nt: TGTGCCAGCAGCTTCGAAGGGGGATACACTGAAGCTTTCTTT; CDR3aa: CASSFEGGYTEAFF
abundance: once; j_gene: TRBJ2-5; d_gene: .; v_gene: TRBV2; CDR3nt: TGTGCCAGCAGGTGGACAGTCCAAGAGACCCAGTACTTC; CDR3aa: CASRWTVQETQYF
abundance: .; j_gene: TRBJ2-5; d_gene: .; v_gene: TRBV9; CDR3nt: TGTGCCAGCAGTTCAAATGAGGGTCTGCAAGAGACCCAGTACTTC; CDR3aa: CASSSNEGLQETQYF
abundance: once; j_gene: TRBJ2-7; d_gene: .; v_gene: TRBV6-1; CDR3nt: TGTGCCAGCATAGGTCTTGCTCCCTACGAGCAGTACTTC; CDR3aa: CASIGLAPYEQYF
abundance: .; j_gene: TRBJ1-5; d_gene: TRBD1; v_gene: TRBV10-3; CDR3nt: TGTGCCATCAGTGAGAGTCGGACAGGGGCTCAGCCCCAGCATTTT; CDR3aa: CAISESRTGAQPQHF
abundance: .; j_gene: TRBJ2-7; d_gene: TRBD2; v_gene: TRBV4-1; CDR3nt: TGCGCCAGCAGCCAAGGGCGGGAGGGGGGCTACGAGCAGTACTTC; CDR3aa: CASSQGREGGYEQYF
abundance: .; j_gene: TRBJ1-1; d_gene: .; v_gene: TRBV6-5; CDR3nt: TGTGCCAGCAGACCTCAACCTGAGTCCACTGAAGCTTTCTTT; CDR3aa: CASRPQPESTEAFF
abundance: .; j_gene: TRBJ2-5; d_gene: .; v_gene: TRBV21-1; CDR3nt: TGTGCCAGCAGTCGCCCGCCGAGGGAGACCCAGTACTTC; CDR3aa: CASSRPPRETQYF
abundance: .; j_gene: TRBJ2-3; d_gene: .; v_gene: TRBV6-1; CDR3nt: TGTGCCGTACGTTGGCAGGGTAAAACAGATACGCAGTATTTT; CDR3aa: CAVRWQGKTDTQYF